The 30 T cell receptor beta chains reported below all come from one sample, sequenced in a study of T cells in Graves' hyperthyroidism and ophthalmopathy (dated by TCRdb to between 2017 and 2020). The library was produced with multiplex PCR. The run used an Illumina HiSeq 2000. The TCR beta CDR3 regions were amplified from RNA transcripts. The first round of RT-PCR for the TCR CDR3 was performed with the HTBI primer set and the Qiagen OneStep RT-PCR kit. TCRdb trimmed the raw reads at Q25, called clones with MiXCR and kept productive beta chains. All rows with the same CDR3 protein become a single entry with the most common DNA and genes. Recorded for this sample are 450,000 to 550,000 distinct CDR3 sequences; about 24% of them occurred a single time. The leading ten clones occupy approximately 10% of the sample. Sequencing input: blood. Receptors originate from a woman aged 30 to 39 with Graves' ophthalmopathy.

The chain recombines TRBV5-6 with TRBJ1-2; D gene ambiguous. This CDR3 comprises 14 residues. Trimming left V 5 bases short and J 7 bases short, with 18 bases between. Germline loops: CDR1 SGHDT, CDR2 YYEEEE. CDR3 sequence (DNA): TGTGCCAGCAGTATTACTCAGGTTTACGGTGGCTACACCTTC. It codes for CASSITQVYGGYTF. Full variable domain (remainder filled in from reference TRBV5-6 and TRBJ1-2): DAGVTQSPTHLIKTRGQQVTLRCSPKSGHDTVSWYQQALGQGPQFIFQYYEEEERQRGNFPDRFSGHQFPNYSSELNVNALLLGDSALYLCASSITQVYGGYTFGSGTRLTVV.

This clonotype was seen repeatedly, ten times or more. The DNA for the CDR3 is TGTGCCAGCAGCTTACTCATTCAGTACTTC. It specifies CASSLLIQYF. The genes are TRBV5-8 and TRBJ2-4; no reliable D call. Trimming removed 2 bases from V and 9 bases from J, with 3 bases in between. Germline CDR1 SGHTS, CDR2 YDEGEE. This CDR3 has 10 amino acids.

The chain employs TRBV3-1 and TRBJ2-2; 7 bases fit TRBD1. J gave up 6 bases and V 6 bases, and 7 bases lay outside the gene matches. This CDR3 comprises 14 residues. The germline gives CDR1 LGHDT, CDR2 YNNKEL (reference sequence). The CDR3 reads CASSQFDRAGELFF. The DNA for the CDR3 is TGTGCCAGCAGTCAATTCGACAGGGCCGGGGAGCTGTTTTTT.

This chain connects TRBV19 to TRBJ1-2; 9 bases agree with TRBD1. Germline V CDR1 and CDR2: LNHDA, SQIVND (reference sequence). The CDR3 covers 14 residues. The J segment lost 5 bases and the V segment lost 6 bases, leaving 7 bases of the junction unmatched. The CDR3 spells CASRRDREAYGYTF. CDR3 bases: TGTGCCAGTAGGCGGGACAGGGAGGCGTATGGCTACACCTTC.

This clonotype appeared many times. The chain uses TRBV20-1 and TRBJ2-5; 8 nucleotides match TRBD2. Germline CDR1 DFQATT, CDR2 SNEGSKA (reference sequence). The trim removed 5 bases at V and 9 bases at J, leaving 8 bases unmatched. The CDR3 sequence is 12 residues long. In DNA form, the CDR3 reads TGCAGTGCTCTCCAGGGACTAGGGGCCCAGTACTTC. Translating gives CSALQGLGAQYF.

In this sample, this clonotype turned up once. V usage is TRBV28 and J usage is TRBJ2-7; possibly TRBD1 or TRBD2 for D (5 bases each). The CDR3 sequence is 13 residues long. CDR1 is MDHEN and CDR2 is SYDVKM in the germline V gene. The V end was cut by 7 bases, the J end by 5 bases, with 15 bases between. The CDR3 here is CASTALGRDEQYF. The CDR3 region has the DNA TGTGCCAGCACAGCCCTGGGGCGGGACGAGCAGTACTTC.

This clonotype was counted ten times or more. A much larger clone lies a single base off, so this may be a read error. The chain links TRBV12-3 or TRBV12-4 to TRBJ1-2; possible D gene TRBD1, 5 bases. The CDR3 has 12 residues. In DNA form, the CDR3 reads TGTGCCGGCAGTACCTCAGGGTATGGCTACACCTTC. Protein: CAGSTSGYGYTF.

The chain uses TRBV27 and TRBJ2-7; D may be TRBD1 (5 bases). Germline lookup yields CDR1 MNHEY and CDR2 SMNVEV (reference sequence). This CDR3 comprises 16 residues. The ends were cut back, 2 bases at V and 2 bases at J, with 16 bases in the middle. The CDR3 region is CASSLRSRQGPYEQYF. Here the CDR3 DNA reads TGTGCCAGCAGTTTAAGGTCTCGGCAGGGCCCCTACGAGCAGTACTTC.

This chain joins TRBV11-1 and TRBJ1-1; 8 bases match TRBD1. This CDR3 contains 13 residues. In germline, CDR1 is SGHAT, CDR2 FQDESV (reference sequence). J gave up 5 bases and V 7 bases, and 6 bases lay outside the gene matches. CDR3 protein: CASKMTGATEAFF. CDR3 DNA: TGTGCCAGCAAGATGACAGGGGCGACTGAAGCTTTCTTT.

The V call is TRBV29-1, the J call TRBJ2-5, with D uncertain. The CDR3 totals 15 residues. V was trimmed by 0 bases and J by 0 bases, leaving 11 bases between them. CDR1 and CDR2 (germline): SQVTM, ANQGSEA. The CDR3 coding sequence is TGCAGCGTTGAAGATCCTAAGCGATACCAAGAGACCCAGTACTTC. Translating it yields CSVEDPKRYQETQYF.

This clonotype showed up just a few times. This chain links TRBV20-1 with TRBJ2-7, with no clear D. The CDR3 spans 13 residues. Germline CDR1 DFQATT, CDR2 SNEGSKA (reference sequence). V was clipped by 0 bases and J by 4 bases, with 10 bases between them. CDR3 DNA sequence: TGCAGTGCTAGAGAGTTAGTAGGGTACGAGCAGTACTTC. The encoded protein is CSARELVGYEQYF.

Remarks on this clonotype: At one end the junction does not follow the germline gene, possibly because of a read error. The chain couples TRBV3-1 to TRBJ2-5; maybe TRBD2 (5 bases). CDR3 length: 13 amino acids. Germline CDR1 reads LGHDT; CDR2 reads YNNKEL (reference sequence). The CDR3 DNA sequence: TGTGACAGCAGCCGTAAGCTAGCTGCGACCCGGTACTTC. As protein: CDSSRKLAATRYF.

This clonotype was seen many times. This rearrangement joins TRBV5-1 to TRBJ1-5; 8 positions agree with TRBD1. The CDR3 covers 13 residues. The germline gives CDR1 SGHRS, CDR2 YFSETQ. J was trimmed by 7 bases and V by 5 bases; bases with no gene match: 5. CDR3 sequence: CASREQGDQPQHF. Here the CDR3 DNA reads TGCGCCAGCAGGGAACAGGGGGACCAGCCCCAGCATTTT.

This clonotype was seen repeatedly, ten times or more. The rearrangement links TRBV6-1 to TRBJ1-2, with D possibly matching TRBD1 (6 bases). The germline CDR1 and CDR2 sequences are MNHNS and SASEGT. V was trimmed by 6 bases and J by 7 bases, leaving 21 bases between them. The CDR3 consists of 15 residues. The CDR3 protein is CASSPPGGGPLGYTF. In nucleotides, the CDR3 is TGTGCCAGCAGCCCTCCTGGGGGCGGACCCCTTGGCTACACCTTC.

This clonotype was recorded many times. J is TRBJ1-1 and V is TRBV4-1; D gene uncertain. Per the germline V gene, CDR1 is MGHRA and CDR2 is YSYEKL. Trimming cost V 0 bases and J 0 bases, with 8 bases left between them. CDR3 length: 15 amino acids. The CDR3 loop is CASSQEGPVNTEAFF. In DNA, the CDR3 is TGCGCCAGCAGCCAAGAGGGTCCGGTGAACACTGAAGCTTTCTTT.

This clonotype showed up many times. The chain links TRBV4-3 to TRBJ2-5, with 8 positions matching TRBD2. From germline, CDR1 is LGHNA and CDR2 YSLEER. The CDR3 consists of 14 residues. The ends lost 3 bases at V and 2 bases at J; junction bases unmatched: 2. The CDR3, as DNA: TGCGCCAGCAGCCACCAGCGGGGGCAAGAGACCCAGTACTTC. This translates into CASSHQRGQETQYF.

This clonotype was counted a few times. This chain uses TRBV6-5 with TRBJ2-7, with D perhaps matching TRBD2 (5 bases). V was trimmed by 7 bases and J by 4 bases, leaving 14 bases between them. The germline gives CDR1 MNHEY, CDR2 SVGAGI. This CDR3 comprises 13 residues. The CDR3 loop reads CASTSEGGYEQYF. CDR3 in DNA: TGTGCCAGCACTTCAGAAGGAGGATACGAGCAGTACTTC.

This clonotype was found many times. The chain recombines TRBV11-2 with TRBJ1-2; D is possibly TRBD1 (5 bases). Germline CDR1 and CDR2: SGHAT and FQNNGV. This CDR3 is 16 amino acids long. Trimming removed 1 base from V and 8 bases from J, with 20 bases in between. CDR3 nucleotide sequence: TGTGCCAGCAGCTTAGTACCGGCTATCAGGGACGGCGGCTACACCTTC. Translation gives CASSLVPAIRDGGYTF. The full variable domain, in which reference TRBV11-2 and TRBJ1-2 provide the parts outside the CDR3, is EAGVAQSPRYKIIEKRQSVAFWCNPISGHATLYWYQQILGQGPKLLIQFQNNGVVDDSQLPKDRFSAERLKGVDSTLKIQPAKLEDSAVYLCASSLVPAIRDGGYTFGSGTRLTVV.

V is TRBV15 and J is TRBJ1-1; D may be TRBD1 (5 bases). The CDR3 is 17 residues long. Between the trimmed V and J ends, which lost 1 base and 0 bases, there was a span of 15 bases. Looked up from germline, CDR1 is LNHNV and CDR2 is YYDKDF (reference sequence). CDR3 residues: CATSRGVAGRMNTEAFF. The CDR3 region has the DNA TGTGCCACCAGCAGAGGCGTGGCAGGGAGAATGAACACTGAAGCTTTCTTT.

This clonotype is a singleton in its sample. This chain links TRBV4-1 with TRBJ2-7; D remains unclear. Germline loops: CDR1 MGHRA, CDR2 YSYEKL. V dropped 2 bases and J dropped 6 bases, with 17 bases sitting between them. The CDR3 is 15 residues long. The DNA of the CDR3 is TGCGCCAGCAGCCAACGCCGGGCCACGGACGGCGAGCAGTACTTC. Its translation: CASSQRRATDGEQYF.

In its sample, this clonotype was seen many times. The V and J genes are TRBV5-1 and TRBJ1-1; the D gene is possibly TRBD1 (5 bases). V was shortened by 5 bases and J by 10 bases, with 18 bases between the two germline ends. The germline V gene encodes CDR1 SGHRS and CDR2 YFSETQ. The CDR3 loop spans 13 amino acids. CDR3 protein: CASSRQKASGAFF. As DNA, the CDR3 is TGCGCCAGCAGTAGACAGAAGGCGAGTGGAGCTTTCTTT.

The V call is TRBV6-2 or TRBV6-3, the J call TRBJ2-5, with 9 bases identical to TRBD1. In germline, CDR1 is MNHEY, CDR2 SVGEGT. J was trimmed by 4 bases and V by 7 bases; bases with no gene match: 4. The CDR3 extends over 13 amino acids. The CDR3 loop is CASTETGGETQYF. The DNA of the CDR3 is TGTGCCAGCACCGAGACAGGGGGAGAGACCCAGTACTTC.

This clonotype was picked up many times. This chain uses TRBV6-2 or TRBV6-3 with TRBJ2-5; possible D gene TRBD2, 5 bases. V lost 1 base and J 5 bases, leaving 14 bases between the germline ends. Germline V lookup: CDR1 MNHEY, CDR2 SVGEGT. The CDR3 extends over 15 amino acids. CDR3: CASSYFYEGGETQYF. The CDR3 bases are TGTGCCAGCAGTTACTTCTACGAGGGTGGTGAGACCCAGTACTTC.

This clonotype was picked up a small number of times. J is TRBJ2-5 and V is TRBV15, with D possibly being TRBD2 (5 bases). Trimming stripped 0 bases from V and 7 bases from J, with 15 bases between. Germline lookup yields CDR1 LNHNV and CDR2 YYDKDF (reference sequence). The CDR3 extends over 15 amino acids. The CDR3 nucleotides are TGTGCCACCAGCAGAGATCAAGGCGGTACTAGGACCCAGTACTTC. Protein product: CATSRDQGGTRTQYF.

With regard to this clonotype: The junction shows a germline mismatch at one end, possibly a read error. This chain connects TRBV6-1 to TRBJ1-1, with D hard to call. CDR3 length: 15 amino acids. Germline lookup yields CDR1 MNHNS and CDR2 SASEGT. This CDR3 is CASSEALWQNIEAFF. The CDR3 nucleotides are TGTGCCAGCAGTGAAGCGCTTTGGCAGAACATTGAAGCTTTCTTT.

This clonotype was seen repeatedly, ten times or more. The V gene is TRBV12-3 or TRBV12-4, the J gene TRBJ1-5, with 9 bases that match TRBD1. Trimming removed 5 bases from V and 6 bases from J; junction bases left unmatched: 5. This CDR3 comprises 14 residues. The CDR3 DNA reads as TGTGCCAGCAGTGCCCCGGACAGGGGTCAGCCCCAGCATTTT. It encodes CASSAPDRGQPQHF.

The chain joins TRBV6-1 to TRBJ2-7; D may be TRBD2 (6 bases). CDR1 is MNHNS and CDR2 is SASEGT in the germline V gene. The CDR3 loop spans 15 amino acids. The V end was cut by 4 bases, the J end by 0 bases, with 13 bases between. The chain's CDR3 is CASSVSGDSSYEQYF. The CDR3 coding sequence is TGTGCCAGCAGTGTGTCGGGGGATAGCTCCTACGAGCAGTACTTC.

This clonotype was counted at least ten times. CDR3 coding DNA: TGTGCCAGCAGTGAATCAGGGACGGCTTATAGCAATCAGCCCCAGCATTTT. This translates into CASSESGTAYSNQPQHF. The chain couples TRBV2 to TRBJ1-5, with a tentative D call TRBD1 (5 bases). V lost 2 bases, J lost 0 bases, and 14 bases lay in between. The CDR3 is made up of 17 amino acids. In germline, CDR1 is SNHLY, CDR2 FYNNEI.

CDR3 in amino acids: CASSTPSGYTF. CDR3 sequence (DNA): TGTGCCAGCAGCACCCCGTCTGGCTACACCTTC. J is TRBJ1-2 and V is TRBV12-3 or TRBV12-4; D gene uncertain. The CDR3 consists of 11 residues. V was trimmed by 6 bases and J by 7 bases, leaving 9 bases between them.

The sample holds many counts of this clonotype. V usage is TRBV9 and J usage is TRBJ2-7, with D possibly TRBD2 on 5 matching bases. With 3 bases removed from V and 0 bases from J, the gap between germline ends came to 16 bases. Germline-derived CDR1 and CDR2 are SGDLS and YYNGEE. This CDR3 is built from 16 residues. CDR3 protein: CASSEAPDSNSYEQYF. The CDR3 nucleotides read TGTGCCAGCAGCGAGGCCCCGGACTCAAACTCCTACGAGCAGTACTTC.